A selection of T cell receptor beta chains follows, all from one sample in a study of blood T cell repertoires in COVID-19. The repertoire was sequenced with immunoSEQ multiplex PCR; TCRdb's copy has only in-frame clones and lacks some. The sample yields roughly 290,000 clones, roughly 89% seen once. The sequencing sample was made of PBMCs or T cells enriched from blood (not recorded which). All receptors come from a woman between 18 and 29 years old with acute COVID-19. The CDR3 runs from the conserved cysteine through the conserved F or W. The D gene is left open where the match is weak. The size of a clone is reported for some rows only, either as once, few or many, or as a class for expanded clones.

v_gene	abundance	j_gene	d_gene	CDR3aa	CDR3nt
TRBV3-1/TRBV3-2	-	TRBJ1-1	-	CASIGNTEAFF	TGTGCCAGCATCGGGAACACTGAAGCTTTCTTT
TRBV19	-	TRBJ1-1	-	CASSIDLEQNTEAFF	TGTGCCAGTAGTATAGATTTGGAGCAGAACACTGAAGCTTTCTTT
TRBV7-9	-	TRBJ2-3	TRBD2	CASSEPTLAGLSTDTQYF	TGTGCCAGCAGCGAACCTACATTAGCGGGACTTAGCACAGATACGCAGTATTTT
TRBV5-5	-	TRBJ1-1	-	CASSLDFGLLNTEAFF	TGTGCCAGCAGCTTGGATTTCGGGTTATTGAACACTGAAGCTTTCTTT
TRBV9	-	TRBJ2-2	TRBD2	CASSTAGDANTGELFF	TGTGCCAGCAGCACCGCGGGGGATGCGAACACCGGGGAGCTGTTTTTT
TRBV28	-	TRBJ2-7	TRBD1	CASSLGVVQGAKTYEQYF	TGTGCCAGCAGTTTAGGGGTGGTACAGGGGGCGAAAACCTACGAGCAGTACTTC
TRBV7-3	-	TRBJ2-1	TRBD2	CASSAASGRVDEQFF	TGTGCCAGCAGCGCCGCTAGCGGGAGAGTGGATGAGCAGTTCTTC
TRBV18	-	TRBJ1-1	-	CASSPLPMDTNTEAFF	TGTGCCAGCTCACCACTTCCGATGGACACGAACACTGAAGCTTTCTTT
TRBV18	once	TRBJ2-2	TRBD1	CASSPTGDEDTGELFF	TGTGCCAGCTCACCCACAGGGGACGAGGACACCGGGGAGCTGTTTTTT
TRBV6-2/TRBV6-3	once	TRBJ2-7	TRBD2	CASSQGTSGIYYEQYF	TGTGCCAGCAGTCAAGGGACTAGCGGGATATACTACGAGCAGTACTTC
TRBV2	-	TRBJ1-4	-	CASSEGYYRANQEKLFF	TGTGCCAGCAGTGAGGGCTACTACAGGGCCAATCAGGAAAAACTGTTTTTT
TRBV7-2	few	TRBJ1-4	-	CASSLSQGGSEKLFF	TGTGCCAGCAGCCTCTCCCAGGGAGGTAGTGAAAAACTGTTTTTT
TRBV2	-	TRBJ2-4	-	CASSGGDKNIQYF	TGTGCCAGCAGTGGCGGCGATAAAAACATTCAGTACTTC
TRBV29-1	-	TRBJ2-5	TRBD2	CSLLTGTSLLETQYF	TGCAGCCTTCTGACCGGGACTAGCCTTTTGGAGACCCAGTACTTC
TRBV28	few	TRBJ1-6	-	CASRLSVVNSPLHF	TGTGCCAGCAGACTGAGTGTCGTGAATTCACCCCTCCACTTT
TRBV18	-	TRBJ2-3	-	CASSPGWLADGTDTQYF	TGTGCCAGCTCACCAGGGTGGCTAGCCGACGGCACAGATACGCAGTATTTT
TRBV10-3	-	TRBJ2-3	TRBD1	CAISESLGQGGTDTQYF	TGTGCCATCAGTGAGTCGCTGGGACAGGGGGGCACAGATACGCAGTATTTT
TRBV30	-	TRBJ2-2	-	CLGRANTGELFF	TGTTTGGGGCGAGCGAACACCGGGGAGCTGTTTTTT
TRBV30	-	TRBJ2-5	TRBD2	CAWSVVTSGRVETQYF	TGTGCCTGGAGTGTTGTGACTAGCGGGAGGGTAGAGACCCAGTACTTC
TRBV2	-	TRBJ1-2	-	CASSEAGRGGSGYTF	TGTGCCAGCAGTGAGGCGGGCAGGGGAGGGTCTGGCTACACCTTC
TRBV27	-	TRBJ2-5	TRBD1	CASSIGTGVPETQYF	TGTGCCAGCAGTATCGGGACAGGGGTGCCAGAGACCCAGTACTTC
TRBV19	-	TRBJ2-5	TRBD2	CASSPALAGVRETQYF	TGTGCCAGTAGTCCGGCCCTAGCGGGAGTTCGGGAGACCCAGTACTTC
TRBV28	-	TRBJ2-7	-	CASSFIYEQYF	TGTGCCAGCAGTTTTATTTACGAGCAGTACTTC
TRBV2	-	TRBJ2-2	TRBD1	CASWQGATSAELFF	TGTGCCAGCTGGCAGGGGGCCACATCAGCGGAGCTGTTTTTT
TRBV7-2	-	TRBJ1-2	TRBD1	CASMKATGGDGYGYTF	TGTGCCAGTATGAAAGCGACAGGGGGCGATGGGTATGGCTACACCTTC
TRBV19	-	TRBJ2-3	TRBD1	CASMALGLGRGPTDTQYF	TGTGCCAGTATGGCCCTAGGTCTGGGCAGGGGGCCCACAGATACGCAGTATTTT
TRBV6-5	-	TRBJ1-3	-	CASSKGDTGNTIYF	TGTGCCAGCAGTAAGGGGGACACTGGAAACACCATATATTTT
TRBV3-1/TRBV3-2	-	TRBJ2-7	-	CASSLSRLTAYEQYF	TGTGCCAGCAGTCTTTCGCGCCTTACTGCCTACGAGCAGTACTTC
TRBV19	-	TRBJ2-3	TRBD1	CASSRDRAYSTDTQYF	TGTGCCAGTAGTAGAGACAGGGCCTATAGCACAGATACGCAGTATTTT
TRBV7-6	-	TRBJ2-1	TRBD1	CASSLSRDRVNEQFF	TGTGCCAGCAGCTTATCCCGGGACAGGGTGAATGAGCAGTTCTTC
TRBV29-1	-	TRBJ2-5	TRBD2	CSVPTSGRGTQYF	TGCAGCGTCCCGACTAGCGGGCGCGGGACCCAGTACTTC
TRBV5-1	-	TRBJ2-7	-	CASSPQSLLYEQYF	TGCGCCAGCAGCCCACAGTCGCTCCTTTACGAGCAGTACTTC
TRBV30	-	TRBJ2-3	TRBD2	CAWSGERLAGGRDTQYF	TGTGCCTGGAGTGGGGAGAGACTAGCGGGAGGGCGAGATACGCAGTATTTT
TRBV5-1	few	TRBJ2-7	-	CASSQQGTYEQYF	TGCGCCAGCAGCCAACAGGGAACCTACGAGCAGTACTTC
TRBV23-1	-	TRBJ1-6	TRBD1	CARPATGVSDSPLHF	TGCGCCAGGCCCGCGACAGGGGTATCCGATTCACCCCTCCACTTT
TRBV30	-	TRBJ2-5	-	CAWSVQGETQYF	TGTGCCTGGAGTGTACAGGGAGAGACCCAGTACTTC
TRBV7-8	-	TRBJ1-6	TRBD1	CASSWDRGRGSYNSPLHF	TGTGCCAGCAGTTGGGACAGGGGGCGAGGGTCCTATAATTCACCCCTCCACTTT
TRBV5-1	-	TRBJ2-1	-	CASSLMSSYNEQFF	TGCGCCAGCAGCTTGATGAGCTCCTACAATGAGCAGTTCTTC
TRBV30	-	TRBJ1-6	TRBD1	CAWTQGISNSPLHF	TGTGCCTGGACACAGGGGATTTCTAATTCACCCCTCCACTTT
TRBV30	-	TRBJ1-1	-	CAWSVRRVAEAFF	TGTGCCTGGAGTGTACGGAGGGTCGCTGAAGCTTTCTTT
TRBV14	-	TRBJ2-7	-	CASSPRGRYEQYF	TGTGCCAGCAGCCCCAGGGGGAGGTACGAGCAGTACTTC
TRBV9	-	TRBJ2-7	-	CASSVSAGVDEQYF	TGTGCCAGCAGCGTATCAGCAGGGGTGGACGAGCAGTACTTC
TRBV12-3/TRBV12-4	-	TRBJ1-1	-	CASSPYGNTEAFF	TGTGCCAGCAGTCCCTACGGGAACACTGAAGCTTTCTTT
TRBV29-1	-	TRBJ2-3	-	CSVESRQLRVTDTQYF	TGCAGCGTTGAATCTAGACAGCTTCGAGTCACAGATACGCAGTATTTT
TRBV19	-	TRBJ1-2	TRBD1	CASSPGGTGIYGYTF	TGTGCCAGTAGCCCTGGAGGGACAGGAATCTATGGCTACACCTTC
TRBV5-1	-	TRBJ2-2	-	CASSLGLGDTGELFF	TGCGCCAGCAGCTTGGGGCTAGGGGACACCGGGGAGCTGTTTTTT
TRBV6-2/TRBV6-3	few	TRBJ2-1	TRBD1	CASSQGADYNEQFF	TGTGCCAGCAGTCAGGGGGCGGACTACAATGAGCAGTTCTTC
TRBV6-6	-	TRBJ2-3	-	CASLGSGNTQYF	TGTGCCAGTTTGGGGAGCGGAAATACGCAGTATTTT
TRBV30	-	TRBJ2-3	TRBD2	CAGWTSGYTDTQYF	TGTGCCGGATGGACTAGCGGTTACACAGATACGCAGTATTTT